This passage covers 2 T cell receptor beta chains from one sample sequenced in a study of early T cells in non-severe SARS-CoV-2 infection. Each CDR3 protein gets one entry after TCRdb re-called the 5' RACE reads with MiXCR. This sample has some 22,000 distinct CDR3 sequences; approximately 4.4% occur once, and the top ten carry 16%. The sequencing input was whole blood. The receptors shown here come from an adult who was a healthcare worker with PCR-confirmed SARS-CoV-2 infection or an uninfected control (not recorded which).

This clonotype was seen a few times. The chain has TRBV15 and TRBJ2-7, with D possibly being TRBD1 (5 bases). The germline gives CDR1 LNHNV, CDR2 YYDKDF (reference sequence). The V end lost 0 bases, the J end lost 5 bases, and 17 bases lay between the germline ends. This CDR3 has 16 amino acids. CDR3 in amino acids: CATSRETGGAADEQYF. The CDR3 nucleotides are TGTGCCACCAGCAGAGAAACAGGCGGAGCCGCCGACGAGCAGTACTTC. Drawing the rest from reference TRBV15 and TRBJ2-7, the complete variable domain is DAMVIQNPRYQVTQFGKPVTLSCSQTLNHNVMYWYQQKSSQAPKLLFHYYDKDFNNEADTPDNFQSRRPNTSFCFLDIRSPGLGDTAMYLCATSRETGGAADEQYFGPGTRLTVT.

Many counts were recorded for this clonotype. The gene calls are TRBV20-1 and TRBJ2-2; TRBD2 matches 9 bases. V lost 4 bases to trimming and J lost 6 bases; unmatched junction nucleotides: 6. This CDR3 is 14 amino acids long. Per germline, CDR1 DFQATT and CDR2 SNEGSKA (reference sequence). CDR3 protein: CSATRGGDPGELFF. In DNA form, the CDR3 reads TGCAGTGCTACTCGCGGGGGGGATCCCGGGGAGCTGTTTTTT.